Listed below are T cell receptor beta chains from one sample, sequenced in a study of identical twins. TCRdb analysed the 5' RACE reads with MiXCR anew, one entry per CDR3 protein. The data hold 1.5 million to 2 million distinct CDR3 sequences, with under 35% observed a single time. Specimen: cord blood. All receptors derive from a newborn girl in good health. Each CDR3 is given with its conserved first and last residue. Fields, in order: J gene, clone size, V gene, D gene, CDR3 length, CDR3 protein, CDR3 DNA. The D gene is left open where the match is weak. Size is omitted from some rows. Given values are once, few, many or a class for expanded clones.

TRBJ1-6	NA	TRBV20-1	TRBD1	16	CSARVSGQFFYSPLHF	TGCAGTGCTAGGGTTTCGGGACAGTTTTTCTATTCACCCCTCCACTTT
TRBJ2-5	NA	TRBV30	TRBD2	12	CAWRSGGETQYF	TGTGCCTGGAGGAGCGGGGGGGAGACCCAGTACTTC
TRBJ2-5	NA	TRBV6-1	TRBD2	14	CASSPLWGGETQYF	TGTGCCAGCAGTCCATTATGGGGGGGTGAGACCCAGTACTTC
TRBJ2-4	NA	TRBV25-1	TRBD2	16	CASSASGQQAKNIQYF	TGTGCCAGCAGTGCTAGCGGTCAGCAAGCCAAAAACATTCAGTACTTC
TRBJ1-1	NA	TRBV20-1	NA	13	CSARRGMGTEAFF	TGCAGTGCTAGGAGGGGGATGGGCACTGAAGCTTTCTTT
TRBJ1-2	few	TRBV27	TRBD1	20	CASSLSSSPATWGQGYGYTF	TGTGCCAGCAGTTTATCGAGCAGTCCCGCGACCTGGGGACAGGGTTATGGCTACACCTTC
TRBJ2-3	few	TRBV21-1	NA	17	CASSKRHGVPITDTQYF	TGTGCCAGCAGCAAGAGGCACGGGGTCCCAATCACAGATACGCAGTATTTT
TRBJ2-7	NA	TRBV6-5	TRBD2	17	CASSYAATSGGSYEQYF	TGTGCCAGCAGTTACGCGGCGACTAGCGGGGGTTCCTACGAGCAGTACTTC
TRBJ2-7	NA	TRBV10-3	TRBD1	18	CAISESKYTGVTYNEQYF	TGTGCCATCAGTGAGTCGAAATACACAGGGGTTACCTACAATGAGCAGTACTTC
TRBJ1-2	many	TRBV29-1	NA	10	CSVGMEGYTF	TGCAGCGTTGGGATGGAAGGCTACACCTTC
TRBJ1-1	few	TRBV29-1	TRBD1	13	CSVEGTGLVEAFF	TGCAGCGTTGAGGGGACAGGCTTAGTTGAAGCTTTCTTT
TRBJ2-1	NA	TRBV5-1	NA	13	CASTLVGGNEQFF	TGCGCCAGCACCCTGGTGGGGGGCAATGAGCAGTTCTTC
TRBJ1-2	NA	TRBV6-1	NA	15	CASSAGTHPSYGYTF	TGTGCCAGCAGTGCCGGGACCCACCCATCATATGGCTACACCTTC
TRBJ2-1	NA	TRBV6-1	TRBD1	15	CASRPGTGVGNEQFF	TGTGCCAGCAGGCCGGGGACAGGGGTTGGCAATGAGCAGTTCTTC
TRBJ1-1	NA	TRBV6-1	TRBD1	15	CASSQPLTGDTEAFF	TGTGCCAGCTCTCAACCCCTAACAGGGGACACTGAAGCTTTCTTT
TRBJ2-5	few	TRBV11-2	NA	14	CASSQIPGRETQYF	TGTGCCAGCAGCCAAATCCCAGGGAGAGAGACCCAGTACTTC
TRBJ2-5	few	TRBV20-1	NA	13	CSARDLGQETQYF	TGCAGTGCTAGAGATTTAGGGCAAGAGACCCAGTACTTC
TRBJ1-2	NA	TRBV6-1	NA	13	CASSANFRGGYTF	TGTGCCAGCAGCGCGAACTTCAGGGGTGGCTACACCTTC
TRBJ1-2	many	TRBV4-2	NA	14	CASSQEGLNYGYTF	TGTGCCAGCAGCCAAGAAGGCCTTAACTATGGCTACACCTTC
TRBJ2-7	few	TRBV3-1	NA	14	CASSHLDKSSEQYF	TGTGCCAGCAGCCACCTAGATAAGAGTTCCGAGCAGTACTTC
TRBJ2-7	once	TRBV20-1	NA	15	CSARDGETASYEQYF	TGCAGTGCTAGAGACGGAGAGACAGCTTCGTACGAGCAGTACTTC
TRBJ2-7	few	TRBV20-1	TRBD2	15	CSASPSGGPSYEQYF	TGCAGTGCTAGCCCTAGCGGGGGGCCTTCCTACGAGCAGTACTTC
TRBJ1-1	NA	TRBV10-2	TRBD1	14	CASNPDRGKTEAFF	TGCGCCAGCAATCCGGACAGGGGGAAGACTGAAGCTTTCTTT
TRBJ2-1	NA	TRBV28	NA	15	CASSLVSEGYNEQFF	TGTGCCAGCAGTTTGGTTAGCGAGGGCTACAATGAGCAGTTCTTC
TRBJ2-3	many	TRBV4-1	NA	17	CASSQDKSPPSTDTQYF	TGCGCCAGCAGCCAAGATAAGAGTCCCCCTAGCACAGATACGCAGTATTTT
TRBJ2-2	once	TRBV14	NA	17	CASSRYRGLEDTGELFF	TGTGCCAGCAGCCGCTACAGGGGACTGGAGGACACCGGGGAGCTGTTTTTT
TRBJ2-7	few	TRBV11-2	NA	13	CASSLIRNYEQYF	TGTGCCAGCAGCTTAATAAGAAACTACGAGCAGTACTTC
TRBJ2-1	NA	TRBV10-3	TRBD1	14	CAISDHRGYNEQFF	TGTGCCATCAGTGATCACAGGGGGTACAATGAGCAGTTCTTC
TRBJ2-7	once	TRBV20-1	TRBD2	17	CSARVGTSGRVTYEQYF	TGCAGTGCTAGAGTTGGGACTAGCGGGAGGGTTACCTACGAGCAGTACTTC
TRBJ2-1	few	TRBV5-1	TRBD1	17	CASSLLPSPQGKNEQFF	TGCGCCAGCAGCTTGCTTCCCAGCCCACAGGGGAAGAATGAGCAGTTCTTC
TRBJ2-5	NA	TRBV4-1	TRBD1	16	CASSQGVTGTQETQYF	TGCGCCAGCAGCCAAGGGGTGACAGGGACCCAAGAGACCCAGTACTTC
TRBJ2-3	NA	TRBV20-1	NA	13	CSAKGLSTDTQYF	TGCAGTGCTAAGGGACTTAGCACAGATACGCAGTATTTT
TRBJ2-1	NA	TRBV20-1	TRBD1	13	CSGWTGVYNEQFF	TGCAGTGGTTGGACAGGGGTCTACAATGAGCAGTTCTTC
TRBJ2-7	NA	TRBV20-1	TRBD1	16	CSAPDIDRGVTYEQYF	TGCAGTGCTCCGGACATTGACAGGGGTGTAACCTACGAGCAGTACTTC
TRBJ2-7	NA	TRBV2	NA	13	CAQKRGYTYEQYF	TGTGCACAGAAGAGGGGCTACACCTACGAGCAGTACTTC
TRBJ2-1	NA	TRBV10-3	TRBD2	16	CATNRIAGGPTSEQFF	TGTGCCACCAACCGAATAGCGGGAGGGCCAACAAGTGAGCAGTTCTTC
TRBJ2-1	NA	TRBV5-6	NA	20	CASSFSRGPYPPKTNNEQFF	TGTGCCAGCAGCTTTAGTCGCGGGCCCTATCCGCCTAAGACTAACAATGAGCAGTTCTTC
TRBJ2-7	NA	TRBV10-1	NA	14	CASSAGTGYNEQYF	TGCGCCAGCAGTGCCGGGACTGGCTACAATGAGCAGTACTTC
TRBJ2-7	NA	TRBV25-1	TRBD2	14	CASGLAGGKNEQYF	TGTGCCAGCGGACTAGCGGGAGGTAAAAATGAGCAGTACTTC
TRBJ2-3	NA	TRBV19	NA	14	CASSIQTHTDTQYF	TGTGCCAGTAGTATACAGACACACACAGATACGCAGTATTTT